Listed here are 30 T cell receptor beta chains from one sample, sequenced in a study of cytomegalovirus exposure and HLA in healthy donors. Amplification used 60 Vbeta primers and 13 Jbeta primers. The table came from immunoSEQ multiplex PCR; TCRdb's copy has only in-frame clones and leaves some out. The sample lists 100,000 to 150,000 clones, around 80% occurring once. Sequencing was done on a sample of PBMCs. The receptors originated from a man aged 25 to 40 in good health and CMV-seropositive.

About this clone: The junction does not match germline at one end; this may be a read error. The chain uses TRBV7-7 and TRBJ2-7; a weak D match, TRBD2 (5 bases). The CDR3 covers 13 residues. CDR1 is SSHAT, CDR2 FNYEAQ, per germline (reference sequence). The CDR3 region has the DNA TGTGCTAGCAGCTTAGCGCAAACTACCGAGCAGTACTTC. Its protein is CASSLAQTTEQYF.

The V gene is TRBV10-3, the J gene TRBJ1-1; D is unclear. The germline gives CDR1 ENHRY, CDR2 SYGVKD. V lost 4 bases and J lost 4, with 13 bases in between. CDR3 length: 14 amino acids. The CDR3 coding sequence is TGTGCCATCAGTGGGGGAGGAGGGAGCACTGAAGCTTTCTTT. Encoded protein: CAISGGGGSTEAFF.

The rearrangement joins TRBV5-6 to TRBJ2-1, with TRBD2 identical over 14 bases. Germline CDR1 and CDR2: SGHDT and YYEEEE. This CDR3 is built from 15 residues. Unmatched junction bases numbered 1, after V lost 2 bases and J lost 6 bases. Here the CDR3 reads CASSFGTSGSNEQFF. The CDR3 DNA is TGTGCCAGCAGCTTTGGGACTAGCGGGAGCAATGAGCAGTTCTTC.

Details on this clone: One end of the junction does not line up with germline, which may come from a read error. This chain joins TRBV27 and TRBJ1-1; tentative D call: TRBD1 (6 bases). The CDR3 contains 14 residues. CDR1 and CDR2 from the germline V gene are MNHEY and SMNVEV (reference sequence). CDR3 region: CASSSLTGNPEAFF. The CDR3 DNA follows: TGTGCCAGCAGTTCCCTAACAGGGAACCCTGAAGCTTTCTTT.

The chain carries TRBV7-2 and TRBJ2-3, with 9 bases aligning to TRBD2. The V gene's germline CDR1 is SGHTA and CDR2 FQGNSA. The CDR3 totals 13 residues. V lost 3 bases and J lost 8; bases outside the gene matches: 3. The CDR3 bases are TGTGCCAGCAGCTTTGAAGCGGGAGGTACGCAGTATTTT. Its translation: CASSFEAGGTQYF.

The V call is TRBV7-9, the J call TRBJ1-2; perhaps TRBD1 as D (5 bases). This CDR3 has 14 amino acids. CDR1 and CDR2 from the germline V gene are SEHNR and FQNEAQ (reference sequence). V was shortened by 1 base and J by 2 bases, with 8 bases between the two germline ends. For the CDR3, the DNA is TGTGCCAGCAGCTTAGACAGGACGAACTATGGCTACACCTTC. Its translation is CASSLDRTNYGYTF.

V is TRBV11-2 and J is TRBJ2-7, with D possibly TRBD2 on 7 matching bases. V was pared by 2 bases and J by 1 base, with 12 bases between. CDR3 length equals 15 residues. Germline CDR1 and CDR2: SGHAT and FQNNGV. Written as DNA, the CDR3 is TGTGCCAGCAGCTTACAGGGGACTACATCCTACGAGCAGTACTTC. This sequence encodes CASSLQGTTSYEQYF. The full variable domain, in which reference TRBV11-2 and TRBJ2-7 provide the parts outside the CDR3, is EAGVAQSPRYKIIEKRQSVAFWCNPISGHATLYWYQQILGQGPKLLIQFQNNGVVDDSQLPKDRFSAERLKGVDSTLKIQPAKLEDSAVYLCASSLQGTTSYEQYFGPGTRLTVT.

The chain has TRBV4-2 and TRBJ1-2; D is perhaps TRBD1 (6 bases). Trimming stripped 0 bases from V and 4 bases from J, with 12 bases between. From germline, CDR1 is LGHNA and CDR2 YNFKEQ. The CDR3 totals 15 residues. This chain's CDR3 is CASSQETGTVYGYTF. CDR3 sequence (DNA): TGTGCCAGCAGCCAAGAGACAGGAACCGTCTATGGCTACACCTTC.

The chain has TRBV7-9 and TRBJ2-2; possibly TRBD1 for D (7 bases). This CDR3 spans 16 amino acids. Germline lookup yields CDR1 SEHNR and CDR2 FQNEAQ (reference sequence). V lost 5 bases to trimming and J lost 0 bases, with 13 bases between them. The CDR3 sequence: CASSAGQQANTGELFF. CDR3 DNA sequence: TGTGCCAGCAGCGCGGGACAGCAAGCGAACACCGGGGAGCTGTTTTTT.

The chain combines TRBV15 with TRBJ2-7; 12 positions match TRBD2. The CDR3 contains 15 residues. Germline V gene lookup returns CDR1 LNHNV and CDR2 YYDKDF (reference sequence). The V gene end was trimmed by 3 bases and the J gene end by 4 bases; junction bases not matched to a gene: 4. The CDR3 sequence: CATSSGLAGSYEQYF. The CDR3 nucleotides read TGTGCCACCAGCAGCGGACTAGCGGGATCTTACGAGCAGTACTTC.

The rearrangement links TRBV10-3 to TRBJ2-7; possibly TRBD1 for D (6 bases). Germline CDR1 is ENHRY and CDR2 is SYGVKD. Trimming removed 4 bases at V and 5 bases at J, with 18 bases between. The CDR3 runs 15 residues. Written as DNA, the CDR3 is TGTGCCATCAGTGGCTGGGGGCCCGGTAGCCACGAGCAGTACTTC. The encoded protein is CAISGWGPGSHEQYF.

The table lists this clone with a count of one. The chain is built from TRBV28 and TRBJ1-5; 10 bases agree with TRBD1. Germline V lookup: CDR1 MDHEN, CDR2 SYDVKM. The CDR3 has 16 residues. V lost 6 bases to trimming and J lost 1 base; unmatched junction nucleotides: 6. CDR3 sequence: CASRGTGAGSNQPQHF. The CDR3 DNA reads TGTGCCAGCAGGGGGACAGGGGCGGGGAGCAATCAGCCCCAGCATTTT. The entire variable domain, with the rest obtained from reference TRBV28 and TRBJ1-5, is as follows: DVKVTQSSRYLVKRTGEKVFLECVQDMDHENMFWYRQDPGLGLRLIYFSYDVKMKEKGDIPEGYSVSREKKERFSLILESASTNQTSMYLCASRGTGAGSNQPQHFGDGTRLSIL.

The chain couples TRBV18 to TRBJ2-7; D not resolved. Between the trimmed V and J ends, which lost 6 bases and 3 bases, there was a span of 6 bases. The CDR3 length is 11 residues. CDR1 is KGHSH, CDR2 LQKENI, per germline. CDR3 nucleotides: TGTGCCAGCTCCCAGGACTACGAGCAGTACTTC. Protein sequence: CASSQDYEQYF.

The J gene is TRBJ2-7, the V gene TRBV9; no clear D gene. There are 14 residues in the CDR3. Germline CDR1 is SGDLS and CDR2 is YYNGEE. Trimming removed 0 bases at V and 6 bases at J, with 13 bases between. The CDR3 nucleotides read TGTGCCAGCAGCGTAGGCGGCCAGCCTTCCGAGCAGTACTTC. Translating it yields CASSVGGQPSEQYF.

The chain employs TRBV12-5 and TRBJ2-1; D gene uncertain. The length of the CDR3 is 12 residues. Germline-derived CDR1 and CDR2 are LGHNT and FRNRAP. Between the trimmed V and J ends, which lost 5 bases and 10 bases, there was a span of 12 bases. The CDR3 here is CASGETRGEQFF. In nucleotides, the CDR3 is TGTGCTAGTGGTGAGACTCGTGGGGAGCAGTTCTTC.

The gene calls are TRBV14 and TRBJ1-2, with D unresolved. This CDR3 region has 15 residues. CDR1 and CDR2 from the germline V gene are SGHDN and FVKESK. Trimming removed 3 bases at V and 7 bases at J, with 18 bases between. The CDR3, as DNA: TGTGCCAGCAGCCATGTCAGGTCAAGTGTCGGTGGCTACACCTTC. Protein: CASSHVRSSVGGYTF.

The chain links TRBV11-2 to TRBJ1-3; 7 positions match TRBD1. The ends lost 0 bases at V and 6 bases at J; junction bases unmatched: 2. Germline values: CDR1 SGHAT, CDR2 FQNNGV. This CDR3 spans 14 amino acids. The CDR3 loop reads CASSLEDRVNTIYF. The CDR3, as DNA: TGTGCCAGCAGCTTAGAAGACAGGGTAAACACCATATATTTT.

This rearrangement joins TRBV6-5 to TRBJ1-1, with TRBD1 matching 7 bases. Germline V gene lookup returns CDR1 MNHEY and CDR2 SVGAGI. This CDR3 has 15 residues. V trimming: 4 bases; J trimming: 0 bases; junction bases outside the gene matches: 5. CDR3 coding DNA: TGTGCCAGCAGTTGGCAGGGGGGTATGAACACTGAAGCTTTCTTT. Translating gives CASSWQGGMNTEAFF.

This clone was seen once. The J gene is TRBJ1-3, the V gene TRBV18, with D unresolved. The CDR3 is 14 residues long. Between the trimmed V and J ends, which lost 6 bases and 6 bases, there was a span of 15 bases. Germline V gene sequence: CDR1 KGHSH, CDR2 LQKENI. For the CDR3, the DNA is TGTGCCAGCTCCCCTGCGGTGGAGGTAAACACCATATATTTT. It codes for CASSPAVEVNTIYF.

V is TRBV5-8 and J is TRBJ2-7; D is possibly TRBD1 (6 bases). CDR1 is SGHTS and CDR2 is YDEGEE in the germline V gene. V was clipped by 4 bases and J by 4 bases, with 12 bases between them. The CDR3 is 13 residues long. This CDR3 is CASSQRTVYEQYF. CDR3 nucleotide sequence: TGTGCCAGCAGCCAAAGGACAGTGTACGAGCAGTACTTC.

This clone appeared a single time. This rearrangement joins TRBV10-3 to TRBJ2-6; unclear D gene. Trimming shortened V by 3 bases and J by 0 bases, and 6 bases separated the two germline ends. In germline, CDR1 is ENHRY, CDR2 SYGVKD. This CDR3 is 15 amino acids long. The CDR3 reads CAISDLSSGANVLTF. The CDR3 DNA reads TGTGCCATCAGTGATTTGAGCTCTGGGGCCAACGTCCTGACTTTC.

As DNA, the CDR3 is TGCGCCAGCAGTGAGTTTATCGGCGGGAGAAATGAGCAGTTCTTC. Protein: CASSEFIGGRNEQFF. The chain links TRBV10-2 to TRBJ2-1; 7 nucleotides align to TRBD2. The CDR3 extends over 15 amino acids. The germline V gene encodes CDR1 WSHSY and CDR2 SAAADI. Trimming took 1 base from V and 7 from J; bases not matched to a gene: 7.

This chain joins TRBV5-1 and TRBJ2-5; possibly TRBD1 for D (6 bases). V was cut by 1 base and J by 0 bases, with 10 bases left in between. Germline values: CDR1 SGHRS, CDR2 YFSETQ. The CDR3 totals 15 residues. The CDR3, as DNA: TGCGCCAGCAGCTTGCAGGGGCCAGACCAAGAGACCCAGTACTTC. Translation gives CASSLQGPDQETQYF.

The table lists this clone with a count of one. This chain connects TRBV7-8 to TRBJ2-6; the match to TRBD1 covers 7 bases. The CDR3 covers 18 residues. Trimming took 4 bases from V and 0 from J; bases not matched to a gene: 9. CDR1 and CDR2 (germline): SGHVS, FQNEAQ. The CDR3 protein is CASSYRRDRSSGANVLTF. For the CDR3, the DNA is TGTGCCAGCAGCTACAGAAGGGACAGAAGCTCTGGGGCCAACGTCCTGACTTTC.

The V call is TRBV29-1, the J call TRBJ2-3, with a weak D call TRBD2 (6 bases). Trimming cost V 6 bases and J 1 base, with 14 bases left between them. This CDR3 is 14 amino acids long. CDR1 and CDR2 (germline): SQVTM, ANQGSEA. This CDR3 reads CSVDGGVGTDTQYF. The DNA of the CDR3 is TGCAGCGTCGACGGAGGGGTGGGCACAGATACGCAGTATTTT.

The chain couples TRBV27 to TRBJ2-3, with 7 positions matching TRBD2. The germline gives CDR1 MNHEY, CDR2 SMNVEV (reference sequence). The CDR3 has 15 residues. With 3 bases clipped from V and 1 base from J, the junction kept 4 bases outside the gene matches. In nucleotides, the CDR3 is TGTGCCAGCAGTTTGGGGGGGAGGGGCACAGATACGCAGTATTTT. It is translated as CASSLGGRGTDTQYF.

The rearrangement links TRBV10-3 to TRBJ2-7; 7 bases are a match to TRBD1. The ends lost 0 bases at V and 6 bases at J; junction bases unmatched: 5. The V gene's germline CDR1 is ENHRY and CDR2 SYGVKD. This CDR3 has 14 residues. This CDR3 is CAISESQSGGEQYF. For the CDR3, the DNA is TGTGCCATCAGTGAGTCCCAATCAGGGGGCGAGCAGTACTTC.

The CDR3 region is CSVRGAGDKNIQYF. The DNA for the CDR3 is TGCAGCGTCCGAGGGGCAGGGGACAAAAACATTCAGTACTTC. The genes are TRBV29-1 and TRBJ2-4; a possible D gene is TRBD1 (6 bases). CDR1 is SQVTM, CDR2 ANQGSEA, per germline. Deletions cut 6 bases from V and 3 bases from J, with 15 bases between. CDR3 length: 14 residues. Looking up the rest from reference TRBV29-1 and TRBJ2-4 gives the full variable domain: SAVISQKPSRDICQRGTSLTIQCQVDSQVTMMFWYRQQPGQSLTLIATANQGSEATYESGFVIDKFPISRPNLTFSTLTVSNMSPEDSSIYLCSVRGAGDKNIQYFGAGTRLSVL.

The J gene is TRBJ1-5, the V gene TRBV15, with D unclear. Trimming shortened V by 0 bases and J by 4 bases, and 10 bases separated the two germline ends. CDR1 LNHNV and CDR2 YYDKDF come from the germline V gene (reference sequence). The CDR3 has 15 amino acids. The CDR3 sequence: CATSRDQSPNQPQHF. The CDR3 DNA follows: TGTGCCACCAGCAGAGATCAGTCCCCAAATCAGCCCCAGCATTTT.

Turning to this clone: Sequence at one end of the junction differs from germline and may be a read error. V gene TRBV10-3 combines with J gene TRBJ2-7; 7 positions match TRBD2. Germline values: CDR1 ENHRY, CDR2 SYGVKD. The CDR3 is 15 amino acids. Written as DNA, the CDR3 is TGTGCCATCAGCGAGTCAATGGCGGGAGTCTACGAGCAGTACTTC. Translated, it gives CAISESMAGVYEQYF.